This TCR beta chain was sequenced in a study of blood T cells in healthy people across ages. General study findings and limits: Older age coincided with a roughly linear decline in TCR beta diversity per million T cells.

V was trimmed by 7 bases and J by 6 bases, leaving 10 bases between them. The CDR3 spans 12 residues. Per germline, CDR1 SNHLY and CDR2 FYNNEI. As regards this clonotype: The antigen is undetermined.

Sample-barcoded 5' priming and a J-beta primer mix drove a second PCR of roughly 6 to 12 cycles. TCRdb redid the calling of the 5' RACE reads with MiXCR, one entry per CDR3 protein. The sample shows just over 1 million distinct CDR3 sequences, more than 35% of them seen only once. Material for sequencing was blood. The sequence came from a woman aged 55-70 years in good health. This chain links TRBV2 with TRBJ2-1; unclear D gene. The CDR3 reads CASITGLNEQFF. The DNA for the CDR3 is TGTGCCAGCATCACGGGCCTCAATGAGCAGTTCTTC.